The TCR beta chain under discussion was sequenced for a study of blood T cell repertoires in COVID-19. About the study: The United States, Italy and Spain provided the acute and convalescent COVID-19 samples. Sources were T cells, B-cell-depleted T cells, or PBMCs; the material itself was cDNA or gDNA.

The V and J ends lost 1 base and 4 bases, in that order; junction bases with no gene match: 3. CDR3 size: 15 residues. The V gene's germline CDR1 is LGHNA and CDR2 YNFKEQ. In the study's own analysis: Nucleated cell counts were estimated from reference gene primer amplification. Clones were read by immunoSEQ multiplex PCR, and TCRdb kept only the in-frame ones, dropping some. That table supplies the V and J calls and clone size; D and trimming were determined from the DNA. This table has approximately 200,000 clones, around 88% appearing once. Sequencing was performed on peripheral blood. This TCR was sampled from a woman aged 30 to 39 with acute or convalescent COVID-19. The V and J genes are TRBV4-2 and TRBJ2-1; 8 bases agree with TRBD2. CDR3 amino acids: CASSQGGTRYNEQFF. The CDR3 DNA is TGTGCCAGCAGCCAAGGAGGGACTAGGTACAATGAGCAGTTCTTC.